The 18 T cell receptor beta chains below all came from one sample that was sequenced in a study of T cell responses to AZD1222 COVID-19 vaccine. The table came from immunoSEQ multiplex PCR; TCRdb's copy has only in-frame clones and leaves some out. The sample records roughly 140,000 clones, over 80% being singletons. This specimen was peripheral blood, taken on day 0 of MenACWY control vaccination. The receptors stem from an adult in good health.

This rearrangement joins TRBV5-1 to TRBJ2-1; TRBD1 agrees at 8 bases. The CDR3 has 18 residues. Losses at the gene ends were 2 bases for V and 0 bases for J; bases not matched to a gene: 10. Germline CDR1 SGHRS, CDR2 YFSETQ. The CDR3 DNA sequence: TGCGCCAGCAGCTTATCAACCCAGGGGGCGAGCTCCTACAATGAGCAGTTCTTC. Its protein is CASSLSTQGASSYNEQFF. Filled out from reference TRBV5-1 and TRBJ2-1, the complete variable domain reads KAGVTQTPRYLIKTRGQQVTLSCSPISGHRSVSWYQQTPGQGLQFLFEYFSETQRNKGNFPGRFSGRQFSNSRSEMNVSTLELGDSALYLCASSLSTQGASSYNEQFFGPGTRLTVL.

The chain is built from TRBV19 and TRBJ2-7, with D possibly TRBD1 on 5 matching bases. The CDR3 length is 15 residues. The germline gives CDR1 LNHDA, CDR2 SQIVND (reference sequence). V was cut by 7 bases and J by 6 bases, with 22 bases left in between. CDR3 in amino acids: CASKPRAGPQSEQYF. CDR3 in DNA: TGTGCCAGTAAGCCCCGAGCAGGGCCGCAGTCCGAGCAGTACTTC.

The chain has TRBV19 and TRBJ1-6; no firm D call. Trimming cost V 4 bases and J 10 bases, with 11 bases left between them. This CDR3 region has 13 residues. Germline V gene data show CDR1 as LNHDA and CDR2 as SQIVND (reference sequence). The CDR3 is CASSRFFGSPLHF. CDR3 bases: TGTGCCAGTAGTAGGTTCTTTGGGTCACCCCTCCACTTT.

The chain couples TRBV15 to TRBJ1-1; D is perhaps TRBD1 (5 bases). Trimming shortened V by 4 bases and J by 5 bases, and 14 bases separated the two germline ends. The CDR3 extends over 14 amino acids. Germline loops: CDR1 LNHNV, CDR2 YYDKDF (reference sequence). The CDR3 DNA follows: TGTGCCACCAGCAAGGAGGGGCTGGGGACTGAAGCTTTCTTT. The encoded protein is CATSKEGLGTEAFF.

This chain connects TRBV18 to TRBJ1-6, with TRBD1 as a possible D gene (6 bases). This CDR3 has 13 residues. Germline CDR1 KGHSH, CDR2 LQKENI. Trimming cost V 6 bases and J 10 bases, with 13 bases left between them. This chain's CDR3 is CASSFDRSSPLHF. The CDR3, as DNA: TGTGCCAGCTCCTTCGACAGGTCCTCACCCCTCCACTTT.

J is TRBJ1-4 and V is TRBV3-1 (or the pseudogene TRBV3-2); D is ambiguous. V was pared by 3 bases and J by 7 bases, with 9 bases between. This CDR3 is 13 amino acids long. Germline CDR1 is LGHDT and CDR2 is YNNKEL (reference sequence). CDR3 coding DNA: TGTGCCAGCAGCCAGCCAAGTAGTGAAAAACTGTTTTTT. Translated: CASSQPSSEKLFF.

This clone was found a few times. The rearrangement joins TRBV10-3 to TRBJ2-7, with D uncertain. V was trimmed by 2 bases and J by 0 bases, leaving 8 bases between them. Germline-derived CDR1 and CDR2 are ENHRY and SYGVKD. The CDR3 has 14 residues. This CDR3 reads CAISEETGSYEQYF. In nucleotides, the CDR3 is TGTGCCATCAGTGAGGAGACGGGCTCCTACGAGCAGTACTTC.

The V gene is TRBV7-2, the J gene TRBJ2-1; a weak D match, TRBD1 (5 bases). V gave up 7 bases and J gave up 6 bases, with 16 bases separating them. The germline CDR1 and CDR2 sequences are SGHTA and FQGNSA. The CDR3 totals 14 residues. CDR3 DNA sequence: TGTGCCAGCATGGTAGGCAGGGCTACCAATGAGCAGTTCTTC. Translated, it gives CASMVGRATNEQFF.

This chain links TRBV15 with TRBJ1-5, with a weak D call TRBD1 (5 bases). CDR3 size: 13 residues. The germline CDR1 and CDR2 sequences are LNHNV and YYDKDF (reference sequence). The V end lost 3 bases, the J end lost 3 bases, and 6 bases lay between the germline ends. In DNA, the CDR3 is TGTGCCACCAGCAGCAGGGACAATCAGCCCCAGCATTTT. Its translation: CATSSRDNQPQHF.

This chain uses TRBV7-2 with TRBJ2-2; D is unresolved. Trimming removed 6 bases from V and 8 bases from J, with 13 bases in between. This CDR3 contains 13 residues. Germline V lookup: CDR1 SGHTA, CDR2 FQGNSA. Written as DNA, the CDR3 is TGTGCCAGCAGGACGTCGGACGCTGGGGAGCTGTTTTTT. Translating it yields CASRTSDAGELFF.

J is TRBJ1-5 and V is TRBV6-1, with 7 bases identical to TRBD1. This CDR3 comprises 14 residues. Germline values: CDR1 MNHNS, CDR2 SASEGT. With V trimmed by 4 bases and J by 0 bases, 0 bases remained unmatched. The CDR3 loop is CASSGDSSNQPQHF. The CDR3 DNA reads TGTGCCAGCAGTGGGGACAGTAGCAATCAGCCCCAGCATTTT.

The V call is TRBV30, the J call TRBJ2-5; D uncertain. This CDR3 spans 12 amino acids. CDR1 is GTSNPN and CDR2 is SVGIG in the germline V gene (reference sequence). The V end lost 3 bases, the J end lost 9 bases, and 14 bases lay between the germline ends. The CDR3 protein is CAWSGAFGAQYF. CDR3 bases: TGTGCCTGGAGCGGCGCGTTTGGGGCCCAGTACTTC.

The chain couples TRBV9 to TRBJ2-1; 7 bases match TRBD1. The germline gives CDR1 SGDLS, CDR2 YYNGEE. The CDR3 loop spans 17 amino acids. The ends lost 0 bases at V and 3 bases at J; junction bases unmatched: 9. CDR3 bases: TGTGCCAGCAGCGTAGCCATTGAGGGGGCCCTCTACAATGAGCAGTTCTTC. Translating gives CASSVAIEGALYNEQFF.

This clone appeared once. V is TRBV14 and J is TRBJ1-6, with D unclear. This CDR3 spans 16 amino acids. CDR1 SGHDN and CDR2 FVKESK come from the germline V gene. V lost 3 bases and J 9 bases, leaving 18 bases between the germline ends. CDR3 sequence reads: CASSHGRVTLSSPLHF. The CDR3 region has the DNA TGTGCCAGCAGCCACGGTCGGGTAACATTGAGTTCACCCCTCCACTTT.

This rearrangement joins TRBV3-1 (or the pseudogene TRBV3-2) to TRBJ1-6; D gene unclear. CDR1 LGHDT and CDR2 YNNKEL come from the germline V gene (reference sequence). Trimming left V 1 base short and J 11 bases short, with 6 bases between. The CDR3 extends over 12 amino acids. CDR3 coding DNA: TGTGCCAGCAGCCAAGGGAATCCACCCCTCCACTTT. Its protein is CASSQGNPPLHF.

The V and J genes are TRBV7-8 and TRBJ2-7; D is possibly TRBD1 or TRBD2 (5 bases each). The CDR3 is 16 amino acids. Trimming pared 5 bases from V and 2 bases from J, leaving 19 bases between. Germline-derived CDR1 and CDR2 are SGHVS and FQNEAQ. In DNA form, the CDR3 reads TGTGCCAGCAGCCCAACCCATAGGGACGCCCCCTACGAGCAGTACTTC. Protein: CASSPTHRDAPYEQYF. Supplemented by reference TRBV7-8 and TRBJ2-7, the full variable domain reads GAGVSQSPRYKVAKRGQDVALRCDPISGHVSLFWYQQALGQGPEFLTYFQNEAQLDKSGLPSDRFFAERPEGSVSTLKIQRTQQEDSAVYLCASSPTHRDAPYEQYFGPGTRLTVT.

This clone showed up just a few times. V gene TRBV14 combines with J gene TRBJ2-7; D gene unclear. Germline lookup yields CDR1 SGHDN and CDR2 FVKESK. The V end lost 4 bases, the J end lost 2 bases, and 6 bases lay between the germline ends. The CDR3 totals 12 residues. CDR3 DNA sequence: TGTGCCAGCAGCCGCCATCCCTACGAGCAGTACTTC. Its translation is CASSRHPYEQYF.

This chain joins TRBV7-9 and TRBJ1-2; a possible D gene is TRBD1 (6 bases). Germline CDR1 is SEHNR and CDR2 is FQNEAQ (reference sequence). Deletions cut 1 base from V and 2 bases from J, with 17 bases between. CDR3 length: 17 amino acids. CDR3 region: CASSLVGLPGDNYGYTF. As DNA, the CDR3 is TGTGCCAGCAGCTTAGTTGGGCTTCCAGGGGACAACTATGGCTACACCTTC. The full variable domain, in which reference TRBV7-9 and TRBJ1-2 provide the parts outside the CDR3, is DTGVSQNPRHKITKRGQNVTFRCDPISEHNRLYWYRQTLGQGPEFLTYFQNEAQLEKSRLLSDRFSAERPKGSFSTLEIQRTEQGDSAMYLCASSLVGLPGDNYGYTFGSGTRLTVV.